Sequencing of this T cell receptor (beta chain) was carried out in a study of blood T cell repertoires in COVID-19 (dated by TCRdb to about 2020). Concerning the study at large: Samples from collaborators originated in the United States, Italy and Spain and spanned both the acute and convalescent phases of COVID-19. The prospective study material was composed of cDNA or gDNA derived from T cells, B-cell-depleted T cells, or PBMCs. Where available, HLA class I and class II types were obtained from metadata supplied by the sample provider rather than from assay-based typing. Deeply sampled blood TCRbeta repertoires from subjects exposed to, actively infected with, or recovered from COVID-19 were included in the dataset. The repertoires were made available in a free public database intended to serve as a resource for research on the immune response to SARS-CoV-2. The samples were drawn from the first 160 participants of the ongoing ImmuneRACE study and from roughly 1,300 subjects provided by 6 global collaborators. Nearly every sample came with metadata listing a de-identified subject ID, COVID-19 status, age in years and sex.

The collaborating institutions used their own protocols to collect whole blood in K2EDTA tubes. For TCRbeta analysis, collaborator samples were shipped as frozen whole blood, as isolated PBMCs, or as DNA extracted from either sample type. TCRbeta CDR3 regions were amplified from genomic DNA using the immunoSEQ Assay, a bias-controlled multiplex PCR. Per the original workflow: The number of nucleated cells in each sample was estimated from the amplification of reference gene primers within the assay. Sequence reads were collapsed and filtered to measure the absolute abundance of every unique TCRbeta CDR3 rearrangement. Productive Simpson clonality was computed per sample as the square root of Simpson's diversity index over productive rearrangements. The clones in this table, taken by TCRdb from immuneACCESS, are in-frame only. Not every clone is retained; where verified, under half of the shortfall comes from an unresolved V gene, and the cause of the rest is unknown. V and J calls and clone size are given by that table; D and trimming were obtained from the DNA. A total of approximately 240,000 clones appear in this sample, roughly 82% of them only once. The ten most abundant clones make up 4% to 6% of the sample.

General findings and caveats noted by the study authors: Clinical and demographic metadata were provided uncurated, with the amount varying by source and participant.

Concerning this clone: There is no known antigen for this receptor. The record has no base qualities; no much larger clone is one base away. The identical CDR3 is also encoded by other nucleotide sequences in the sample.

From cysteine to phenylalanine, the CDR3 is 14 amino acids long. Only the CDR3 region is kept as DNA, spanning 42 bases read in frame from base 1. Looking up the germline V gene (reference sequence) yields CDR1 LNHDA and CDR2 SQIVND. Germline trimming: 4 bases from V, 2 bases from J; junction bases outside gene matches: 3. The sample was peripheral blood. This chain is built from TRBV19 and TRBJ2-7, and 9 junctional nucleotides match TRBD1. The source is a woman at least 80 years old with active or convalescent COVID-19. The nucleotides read TGTGCCAGTAGTACCGGACAGGGGCCCTACGAGCAGTACTTC. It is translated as CASSTGQGPYEQYF.